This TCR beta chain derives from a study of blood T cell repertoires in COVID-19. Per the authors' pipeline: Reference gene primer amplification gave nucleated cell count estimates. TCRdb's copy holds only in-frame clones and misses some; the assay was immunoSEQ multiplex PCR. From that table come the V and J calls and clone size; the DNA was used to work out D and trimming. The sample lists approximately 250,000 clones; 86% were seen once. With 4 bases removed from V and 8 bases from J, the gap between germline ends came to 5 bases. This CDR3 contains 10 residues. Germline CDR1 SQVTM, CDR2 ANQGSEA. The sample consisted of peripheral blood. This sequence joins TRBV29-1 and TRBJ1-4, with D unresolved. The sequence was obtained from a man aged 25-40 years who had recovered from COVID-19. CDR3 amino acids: CSVGGEKLFF. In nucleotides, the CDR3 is TGCAGCGTTGGAGGGGAAAAACTGTTTTTT.